These T cell receptor beta chains were read from a single sample in a study of T-cell reconstitution after alpha-beta-depleted transplantation in children. Using its own MiXCR run on the PCR reads, TCRdb lists one record per CDR3 protein. The table has 600,000 to 700,000 distinct CDR3 sequences, roughly 14% seen once. Source: PBMCs, taken before TCRalphabeta/CD19-depleted stem cell transplant. Every receptor here comes from a girl aged 2-10 years with congenital amegakaryocytic thrombocytopenia, due to receive a stem cell transplant. CDR3s include the opening cysteine and the closing phenylalanine or tryptophan. Each record gives: D gene, V gene, J gene, clone size, CDR3 protein, CDR3 DNA. D genes are given only for firm matches. Not every row has a clone size; where given, it reads once, few, many or a size class.

>-|TRBV7-9|TRBJ2-3|few
CASSLGPGNTQYF
TGTGCCAGCAGCTTAGGCCCAGGAAATACGCAGTATTTT
>-|TRBV12-3/TRBV12-4|TRBJ1-2|few
CASSPSFAAINYGYTF
TGTGCCAGCAGCCCCTCTTTCGCAGCTATTAACTATGGCTACACCTTC
>-|TRBV20-1|TRBJ2-3|-
CSASDGLAEYRTDTQYF
TGCAGTGCTAGTGATGGGTTAGCGGAGTACCGCACAGATACGCAGTATTTT
>-|TRBV14|TRBJ2-7|-
CASSQVYSPTYEQYF
TGTGCCAGCAGCCAAGTTTACAGCCCGACCTACGAGCAGTACTTC
>TRBD2|TRBV12-3/TRBV12-4|TRBJ2-1|many
CASSLSAGAYNEQFF
TGTGCCAGCAGTTTGTCGGCGGGAGCCTACAATGAGCAGTTCTTC
>-|TRBV15|TRBJ1-4|many
CATSSALVTNEKLFF
TGTGCCACCAGCTCCGCGTTGGTAACTAATGAAAAACTGTTTTTT
>-|TRBV14|TRBJ2-3|-
CASSHGGADTQYF
TGTGCCAGCAGCCACGGCGGCGCAGATACGCAGTATTTT
>-|TRBV19|TRBJ2-3|-
CASGASGRTSTDTQYF
TGTGCCAGTGGGGCGTCTGGGCGGACTAGCACAGATACGCAGTATTTT
>-|TRBV20-1|TRBJ2-2|few
CSAKRFSGELFF
TGCAGTGCTAAGCGGTTTTCCGGGGAGCTGTTTTTT
>-|TRBV6-5|TRBJ2-2|many
CASSYAPGAGAGELFF
TGTGCCAGCAGTTACGCACCGGGGGCAGGGGCCGGGGAGCTGTTTTTT
>-|TRBV19|TRBJ1-5|-
CASAQGEYSNQPQHF
TGTGCCAGTGCCCAAGGGGAATATAGCAATCAGCCCCAGCATTTT
>TRBD1|TRBV12-3/TRBV12-4|TRBJ1-2|few
CASSPGDSAYGYTF
TGTGCCAGCAGCCCAGGGGACAGCGCTTATGGCTACACCTTC
>-|TRBV27|TRBJ2-1|many
CASSNWANNEQFF
TGTGCCAGCAGTAATTGGGCCAACAATGAGCAGTTCTTC
>-|TRBV5-4|TRBJ2-5|-
CASSLAASAKQETQYF
TGTGCCAGCAGCTTGGCCGCATCGGCTAAACAAGAGACCCAGTACTTC
>TRBD2|TRBV11-2|TRBJ2-1|many
CASSWRLAGEDEQFF
TGTGCCAGCAGCTGGCGACTAGCGGGAGAAGATGAGCAGTTCTTC
>-|TRBV5-6|TRBJ2-3|-
CASSRDLGTDTQYF
TGTGCCAGCAGCAGGGACCTAGGCACAGATACGCAGTATTTT
>TRBD1|TRBV5-1|TRBJ2-3|few
CASSLWGQGTDTQYF
TGCGCCAGCAGCTTGTGGGGACAGGGGACAGATACGCAGTATTTT
>-|TRBV5-1|TRBJ2-7|many
CASSNTGTPSSYEQYF
TGCGCCAGCAGCAACACCGGGACCCCCTCCTCCTACGAGCAGTACTTC
>TRBD2|TRBV2|TRBJ2-1|few
CARYSGTSGSSWGNEQFF
TGTGCCAGGTACTCCGGGACTAGCGGGAGCTCGTGGGGAAATGAGCAGTTCTTC
>-|TRBV7-9|TRBJ2-1|-
CASRGGELFNEQFF
TGTGCCAGCAGGGGCGGGGAGCTTTTCAATGAGCAGTTCTTC
>-|TRBV7-8|TRBJ1-1|-
CASSRTIRDWGTEAFF
TGTGCCAGCAGCCGCACGATCAGGGATTGGGGCACTGAAGCTTTCTTT
>-|TRBV10-3|TRBJ1-2|many
CAITAGADIYGYTF
TGTGCCATCACCGCCGGGGCCGATATCTATGGCTACACCTTC
>-|TRBV4-1|TRBJ2-7|-
CASSQDLGVHEQYF
TGCGCCAGCAGCCAAGATCTAGGGGTCCACGAGCAGTACTTC
>-|TRBV20-1|TRBJ2-7|-
CSARVGGRTTTFLEQYF
TGCAGTGCTAGAGTAGGAGGGAGGACTACTACATTCCTCGAGCAGTACTTC
>TRBD1|TRBV5-1|TRBJ1-2|few
CASREATGRIVYGYPF
TGCGCCAGCAGAGAGGCGACAGGGAGGATCGTTTATGGCTACCCCTTC
>TRBD1|TRBV12-3/TRBV12-4|TRBJ2-1|few
CASRRSGTAYNEQFF
TGTGCCAGCAGGCGATCCGGGACAGCCTACAATGAGCAGTTCTTC
>-|TRBV20-1|TRBJ1-2|-
CSAREITGLNGYTF
TGCAGTGCTAGAGAAATTACAGGGTTGAATGGCTACACCTTC
>TRBD2|TRBV7-8|TRBJ2-1|many
CASSLARELAGINEQFF
TGTGCCAGCAGCTTAGCAAGGGAGCTAGCGGGTATAAATGAGCAGTTCTTC
>TRBD2|TRBV5-1|TRBJ2-7|-
CASSLRNSGRSYEQYF
TGCGCCAGCAGCTTGCGTAATAGCGGGAGGTCCTACGAGCAGTACTTC
>-|TRBV29-1|TRBJ2-1|many
CSVQGGGNDNEQFF
TGCAGCGTTCAGGGGGGCGGGAATGACAATGAGCAGTTCTTC
>-|TRBV11-2|TRBJ2-7|few
CASRAPAIDEQYF
TGTGCCAGCAGGGCCCCGGCCATCGACGAGCAGTACTTC
>-|TRBV20-1|TRBJ2-4|-
CCASLRRQEQTKNIQYF
TGCTGTGCTAGTCTCCGGCGGCAGGAGCAAACCAAAAACATTCAGTACTTC
>TRBD2|TRBV12-3/TRBV12-4|TRBJ2-1|-
CASTPGLAAEQFF
TGTGCCAGCACCCCGGGACTAGCGGCTGAGCAGTTCTTC
>-|TRBV4-1|TRBJ2-1|few
CASRGSGNNEQFF
TGCGCCAGCCGTGGTAGCGGAAACAATGAGCAGTTCTTC
>-|TRBV5-1|TRBJ2-3|-
CASSLSSIRTDTQYF
TGCGCCAGCAGCTTGTCTAGTATCAGAACAGATACGCAGTATTTT
>-|TRBV5-1|TRBJ2-7|-
CASRATVGLDEQYF
TGCGCCAGCAGAGCCACAGTCGGGCTCGACGAGCAGTACTTC
>-|TRBV12-3/TRBV12-4|TRBJ2-1|few
CASSLRASSNEQFF
TGTGCCAGCAGTCTGAGGGCCTCAAGCAATGAGCAGTTCTTC
>-|TRBV6-5|TRBJ2-2|many
CASSSLSDTGELFF
TGTGCCAGCAGTTCCCTAAGTGACACCGGGGAGCTGTTTTTT
>TRBD2|TRBV5-1|TRBJ2-1|many
CASRVRLAGYNEQFF
TGCGCCAGCAGAGTCCGGCTAGCGGGCTACAATGAGCAGTTCTTC
>-|TRBV4-1|TRBJ2-7|-
CASSRLAGSLDPYEQYF
TGCGCCAGCAGCCGCTTGGCGGGCAGCCTCGACCCCTACGAGCAGTACTTC
>-|TRBV5-1|TRBJ2-7|many
CASGPPGPLDDSPYEQYF
TGCGCCAGCGGACCTCCCGGACCACTGGATGATAGCCCCTACGAGCAGTACTTC
>TRBD2|TRBV20-1|TRBJ2-2|many
CSAWGLAAGELFF
TGCAGTGCATGGGGACTAGCCGCCGGGGAGCTGTTTTTT
>-|TRBV6-2/TRBV6-3|TRBJ2-1|-
CASSKTNLGLGEQFF
TGTGCCAGCAGTAAAACTAACCTGGGTTTAGGTGAGCAGTTCTTC
>TRBD1|TRBV24-1|TRBJ2-3|few
CATQGQGSTDTQYF
TGTGCCACCCAAGGACAGGGCTCCACAGATACGCAGTATTTT
>TRBD1|TRBV25-1|TRBJ2-2|few
CASSEYRDRNTGELFF
TGTGCCAGCAGTGAATATCGGGACAGAAACACCGGGGAGCTGTTTTTT